The 15 T cell receptor beta chains reported below all come from one sample, sequenced in a study of early T cells in non-severe SARS-CoV-2 infection (TCRdb year 2021). The receptor library was made with 5' RACE. TCRdb shows the sequencer as NextSeq 500. In TCRdb, the public reads were trimmed at Q25 with fastp and aligned with MiXCR, with productive beta chains retained. One record per CDR3 amino acid sequence lists the most common genes and DNA. The sample table lists some 85,000 distinct CDR3 sequences, roughly 13% of them with a count of one. The top ten clones comprise under 1.5% of the sample. The sample taken for sequencing was whole blood. These TCRs come from an adult who was a healthcare worker with PCR-confirmed SARS-CoV-2 infection or an uninfected control (not recorded which).

This clonotype was seen a handful of times. The chain recombines TRBV2 with TRBJ2-2; 8 positions match TRBD2. Germline-derived CDR1 and CDR2 are SNHLY and FYNNEI. Germline trimming cut 4 bases from V and 6 bases from J; bases unmatched to any gene: 10. The CDR3 has 16 amino acids. The CDR3 spells CASSVEIAGSSGELFF. CDR3 nucleotides: TGTGCCAGCAGTGTAGAGATAGCGGGGAGTTCCGGGGAGCTGTTTTTT.

The chain has TRBV9 and TRBJ2-3, with D perhaps TRBD2 (5 bases). The germline V and J ends were trimmed by 6 bases and 4 bases, with 18 bases remaining between them. The CDR3 length is 15 residues. Germline CDR1 SGDLS, CDR2 YYNGEE. The CDR3 is CASTHQPTGADTQYF. Here the CDR3 DNA reads TGTGCCAGCACTCACCAGCCAACCGGGGCAGATACGCAGTATTTT.

This clonotype was counted many times. V usage is TRBV6-2 or TRBV6-3 and J usage is TRBJ1-5; possibly TRBD1 for D (5 bases). Germline-derived CDR1 and CDR2 are MNHEY and SVGEGT. This CDR3 region has 13 residues. V was pared by 4 bases and J by 7 bases, with 11 bases between. The CDR3 region is CASSFSWGQPQHF. CDR3 coding DNA: TGTGCCAGCAGTTTTTCTTGGGGCCAGCCCCAGCATTTT.

Details on this clonotype: At one end, the junction sequence differs from germline, possibly due to a read error. The rearrangement links TRBV7-3 to TRBJ2-6, with D possibly TRBD1 on 5 matching bases. The V gene's germline CDR1 is SGHTA and CDR2 FQGTGA. The CDR3 consists of 15 residues. For the CDR3, the DNA is TGTGCCAGCAGCTTCGGACACTCTGGGGCCAACGCCCTGACTTTC. Protein sequence: CASSFGHSGANALTF.

This clonotype showed up many times. The chain uses TRBV29-1 and TRBJ2-3; D ambiguous. This CDR3 region has 14 residues. The germline gives CDR1 SQVTM, CDR2 ANQGSEA. Trimming pared 2 bases from V and 4 bases from J, leaving 13 bases between. CDR3 nucleotides: TGCAGCGTTGAACCAGCAACCTCCCCAGATACGCAGTATTTT. This gives the protein CSVEPATSPDTQYF.

This clonotype showed up many times. This sequence joins TRBV7-9 and TRBJ2-3; TRBD1 matches 7 bases. The CDR3 is 15 residues long. Per germline, CDR1 SEHNR and CDR2 FQNEAQ (reference sequence). The V and J ends lost 4 bases and 2 bases, in that order; junction bases with no gene match: 6. CDR3 protein: CASSWSGTATDTQYF. The CDR3 bases are TGTGCCAGCAGCTGGTCCGGGACAGCCACAGATACGCAGTATTTT.

The chain couples TRBV19 to TRBJ1-5; D unclear. Between the trimmed V and J ends, which lost 6 bases and 0 bases, there was a span of 12 bases. Germline loops: CDR1 LNHDA, CDR2 SQIVND (reference sequence). The CDR3 consists of 15 residues. CDR3 DNA sequence: TGTGCCAGTAGAACTTCGGACGGTAGCAATCAGCCCCAGCATTTT. Translation: CASRTSDGSNQPQHF.

This clonotype appeared many times. This rearrangement joins TRBV6-2 or TRBV6-3 to TRBJ2-5; possible D gene TRBD2, 7 bases. Germline V gives CDR1 MNHEY, CDR2 SVGEGT. The ends were cut back, 3 bases at V and 7 bases at J, with 18 bases in the middle. This CDR3 contains 15 residues. The CDR3 sequence is CASSYQGGGHGTQYF. CDR3 in DNA: TGTGCCAGCAGTTATCAGGGCGGGGGCCACGGGACCCAGTACTTC.

Points on this clonotype: The germline gene is not matched at one end of the junction; a read error may be the cause. V and J are TRBV2 and TRBJ2-6, with D tentatively TRBD1 (6 bases). Germline V gene data show CDR1 as SNHLY and CDR2 as FYNNEI. The CDR3 contains 15 residues. CDR3 in DNA: TGTGCCAGCAGTGACCCAGGGGCTGGGACCAACGTCCTGACTTTC. Its protein is CASSDPGAGTNVLTF.

In the case of this clonotype: This may arise from a read error, as a much more abundant clone is one base away. The chain couples TRBV4-1 to TRBJ1-6, with D possibly TRBD1 on 6 matching bases. The CDR3 covers 15 residues. CDR1 and CDR2 from the germline V gene are MGHRA and YSYEKL. CDR3 in DNA: TGCGCCTGCAGCCAGCCGACAGGAGGTGGTTCACCCCTCCACTTT. This encodes CACSQPTGGGSPLHF.

This clonotype was counted at least ten times. V usage is TRBV3-1 and J usage is TRBJ1-1; a weak D match, TRBD1 (5 bases). CDR3 length: 12 residues. Trimming removed 0 bases from V and 12 bases from J, with 11 bases in between. Germline lookup yields CDR1 LGHDT and CDR2 YNNKEL (reference sequence). The CDR3 bases are TGTGCCAGCAGCCAAGATTTGAGGGGTCCTTTCTTT. Residues: CASSQDLRGPFF.

This clonotype has at least ten counts. J is TRBJ2-3 and V is TRBV6-6; 10 bases are a match to TRBD2. The CDR3 runs to 15 residues. V shed 9 bases and J 0 bases; nucleotides not matched to a gene: 6. CDR1 is MNHNY and CDR2 is SVGAGI in the germline V gene (reference sequence). The CDR3 loop is CARPQRGGSTDTQYF. The CDR3 DNA reads as TGTGCCAGACCCCAGCGGGGGGGCAGCACAGATACGCAGTATTTT.

In this sample, this clonotype turned up many times. The rearrangement links TRBV4-3 to TRBJ1-6; 9 bases line up with TRBD1. The CDR3 sequence is 17 residues long. Trimming cost V 1 base and J 8 bases; bases outside gene matches: 9. CDR1 is LGHNA and CDR2 is YSLEER in the germline V gene. CDR3 nucleotides: TGCGCCAGCAGCCAAGGCGATCGACAGGGGGAGTATTCACCCCTCCACTTT. It codes for CASSQGDRQGEYSPLHF.

The chain employs TRBV5-1 and TRBJ1-5; no definite D call. V was clipped by 4 bases and J by 6 bases, with 11 bases between them. The CDR3 runs to 13 residues. The germline CDR1 and CDR2 sequences are SGHRS and YFSETQ. CDR3 DNA: TGCGCCAGCAGCCTTGATAGCCGTCAGCCCCAGCATTTT. Its protein is CASSLDSRQPQHF.

The sample holds a few counts of this clonotype. The rearrangement uses TRBV20-1 and TRBJ2-1; D remains unclear. V was trimmed by 5 bases and J by 7 bases, leaving 9 bases between them. Germline V lookup: CDR1 DFQATT, CDR2 SNEGSKA (reference sequence). This CDR3 region has 11 residues. This CDR3 is CSARKKNEQFF. The CDR3 region has the DNA TGCAGTGCTCGAAAAAAGAATGAGCAGTTCTTC.